The 30 T cell receptor beta chains below were found in one sample sequenced in a study of T cells in Graves' hyperthyroidism and ophthalmopathy. There were TCR beta CDR3 regions amplified from RNA transcripts. The HTBI primer set served for first-round RT-PCR of the TCR CDR3. TCRdb re-analysed the multiplex PCR reads in MiXCR, keeping a single row per CDR3 protein. The table shows about 560,000 distinct CDR3 sequences, with over 15% occurring only once. Material: blood. Every receptor here comes from a woman under 30 with Graves' hyperthyroidism.

In this sample, this clonotype turned up many times. This rearrangement joins TRBV12-3 or TRBV12-4 to TRBJ1-3; 7 nucleotides align to TRBD1. V gave up 5 bases and J gave up 0 bases; unmatched junction bases: 4. This CDR3 contains 15 residues. CDR3 DNA: TGTGCCAGCAGTGAACAGGGGAGCTCTGGAAACACCATATATTTT. Its translation: CASSEQGSSGNTIYF.

A few counts support this clonotype. CDR3 residues: CASSSTGTGSLYSNQPQHF. CDR3 coding DNA: TGTGCCAGCAGTAGCACCGGGACAGGGAGTCTATATAGCAATCAGCCCCAGCATTTT. The genes are TRBV6-1 and TRBJ1-5; 9 bases are a match to TRBD1. Trimming took 5 bases from V and 0 from J; bases not matched to a gene: 14. The CDR3 has 19 residues. Germline CDR1 reads MNHNS; CDR2 reads SASEGT.

The gene calls are TRBV20-1 and TRBJ1-5; maybe TRBD1 (5 bases). CDR3 size: 17 residues. Looked up from germline, CDR1 is DFQATT and CDR2 is SNEGSKA (reference sequence). Trimming pared 0 bases from V and 4 bases from J, leaving 19 bases between. CDR3 sequence (DNA): TGCAGTGCTAGAGATGGGCAGGGAAAGGCTACGAATCAGCCCCAGCATTTT. It codes for CSARDGQGKATNQPQHF.

This clonotype was seen only a few times. The CDR3 coding sequence is TGTGCCAGTATCCGGGACGGGAACACTGAAGCTTTCTTT. As protein: CASIRDGNTEAFF. The rearrangement links TRBV19 to TRBJ1-1, with D possibly matching TRBD1 (5 bases). This CDR3 has 13 amino acids. The germline V gene has CDR1 LNHDA and CDR2 SQIVND (reference sequence). Trimming cost V 7 bases and J 1 base, with 10 bases left between them.

This clonotype was counted ten times or more. In nucleotides, the CDR3 is TGCAGTGCTAGAGTCGATATACAGGCGCAGTATTTT. The encoded protein is CSARVDIQAQYF. The chain has TRBV20-1 and TRBJ2-3, with a weak D call TRBD1 (5 bases). Germline V gene sequence: CDR1 DFQATT, CDR2 SNEGSKA (reference sequence). This CDR3 is built from 12 residues. Deletions cut 1 base from V and 10 bases from J, with 12 bases between.

This clonotype occurred a few times. The rearrangement joins TRBV13 to TRBJ2-1, with D hard to call. The germline CDR1 and CDR2 sequences are PRHDT and FYEKMQ (reference sequence). V lost 1 base and J lost 0, with 10 bases in between. The CDR3 totals 16 residues. CDR3 loop: CASSLDRWGSYNEQFF. CDR3 DNA sequence: TGTGCCAGCAGCTTAGATCGGTGGGGCTCCTACAATGAGCAGTTCTTC.

This clonotype showed up many times. CDR3 sequence (DNA): TGTGCCAGCAAGGTTAGGGTTGATACTGAAGCTTTCTTT. It specifies CASKVRVDTEAFF. The chain uses TRBV6-1 and TRBJ1-1; no reliable D call. Germline CDR1 reads MNHNS; CDR2 reads SASEGT. Trimming cost V 7 bases and J 5 bases, with 14 bases left between them. The CDR3 sequence is 13 residues long.

This chain joins TRBV20-1 and TRBJ1-3, with D tentatively TRBD1 (6 bases). This CDR3 has 15 residues. Per the germline V gene, CDR1 is DFQATT and CDR2 is SNEGSKA (reference sequence). V lost 5 bases, J lost 0 bases, and 14 bases lay in between. The CDR3 region has the DNA TGCAGTGCTCAACGGACAGCCAGCTCTGGAAACACCATATATTTT. The encoded protein is CSAQRTASSGNTIYF.

The V gene is TRBV7-3, the J gene TRBJ2-5; D is unclear. Germline CDR1 reads SGHTA; CDR2 reads FQGTGA. The length of the CDR3 is 13 residues. Trimming removed 5 bases from V and 0 bases from J, with 7 bases in between. The DNA of the CDR3 is TGTGCCAGCAGCCCGCCACACCAAGAGACCCAGTACTTC. Amino acids: CASSPPHQETQYF.

This clonotype came up many times. The chain recombines TRBV5-1 with TRBJ1-1; D uncertain. Trimming stripped 0 bases from V and 5 bases from J, with 14 bases between. This CDR3 contains 15 residues. Germline lookup yields CDR1 SGHRS and CDR2 YFSETQ. The CDR3 protein is CASSLEPGRATEAFF. The DNA for the CDR3 is TGCGCCAGCAGCTTGGAACCCGGGAGGGCGACTGAAGCTTTCTTT.

The chain couples TRBV25-1 to TRBJ2-3; tentatively, D is TRBD1 or TRBD2 (5 bases each). V was trimmed by 2 bases and J by 4 bases, leaving 13 bases between them. The CDR3 is 15 amino acids. Germline loops: CDR1 MGHDK, CDR2 SYGVNS. This chain's CDR3 is CASSEPGRFADTQYF. In DNA form, the CDR3 reads TGTGCCAGCAGTGAACCGGGACGATTCGCAGATACGCAGTATTTT.

The rearrangement uses TRBV5-6 and TRBJ2-2; maybe TRBD2 (5 bases). Deletions cut 5 bases from V and 1 base from J, with 12 bases between. CDR1 SGHDT and CDR2 YYEEEE come from the germline V gene. This CDR3 has 15 amino acids. The CDR3, as DNA: TGTGCCAGCAGTGGAAACCGGGAGAACACCGGGGAGCTGTTTTTT. This gives the protein CASSGNRENTGELFF.

This clonotype turned up a few times. The V call is TRBV27, the J call TRBJ1-2, with unresolved D. V was cut by 3 bases and J by 4 bases, with 12 bases left in between. This CDR3 region has 14 residues. Germline V CDR1 and CDR2: MNHEY, SMNVEV (reference sequence). The CDR3 reads CASSFSGHVYGYTF. CDR3 DNA sequence: TGTGCCAGCAGTTTTTCCGGGCACGTCTATGGCTACACCTTC.

To note about this clonotype: At one of its ends the junction is not consistent with the germline gene, which may arise from a read error. The genes are TRBV5-1 and TRBJ1-2, with D possibly matching TRBD1 (5 bases). Germline V CDR1 and CDR2: SGHRS, YFSETQ. CDR3 length equals 13 residues. The CDR3 is CVSSTDSNYGYTF. The CDR3 DNA follows: TGCGTCAGCAGCACCGACAGTAACTATGGCTACACCTTC.

In this sample, this clonotype turned up a few times. The rearrangement links TRBV28 to TRBJ2-2, with 8 bases aligning to TRBD1. The CDR3 consists of 16 residues. Germline V CDR1 and CDR2: MDHEN, SYDVKM. V was clipped by 3 bases and J by 5 bases; unmatched bases: 8. As DNA, the CDR3 is TGTGCCAGCAGTTTTTCAGGGGGCGCGGGAACCGGGGAGCTGTTTTTT. It codes for CASSFSGGAGTGELFF.

This clonotype was counted at least ten times. The chain recombines TRBV11-3 with TRBJ2-5; 11 bases line up with TRBD1. Germline V CDR1 and CDR2: SGHNT, YENEEA. The CDR3 loop spans 17 amino acids. Trimming took 0 bases from V and 4 from J; bases not matched to a gene: 7. The CDR3 region is CASSLDRWTGGPETQYF. Here the CDR3 DNA reads TGTGCCAGCAGCTTAGATCGCTGGACAGGGGGCCCAGAGACCCAGTACTTC.

This clonotype was detected many times. The chain combines TRBV28 with TRBJ2-7; perhaps TRBD1 as D (6 bases). The V gene's germline CDR1 is MDHEN and CDR2 SYDVKM. V lost 4 bases, J lost 5 bases, and 15 bases lay in between. The CDR3 is 14 residues long. This CDR3 reads CASSSPGRGDEQYF. Written as DNA, the CDR3 is TGTGCCAGCAGTTCCCCGGGCAGGGGAGACGAGCAGTACTTC.

This clonotype is a singleton in its sample. Sequence at one end of the junction differs from germline and may be a read error. J is TRBJ2-7 and V is TRBV6-2 or TRBV6-3; D is possibly TRBD1 or TRBD2 (5 bases each). Germline CDR1 MNHEY, CDR2 SVGEGT. The CDR3 is 17 amino acids. The CDR3 region has the DNA TGTGCCAGCAGTTACTCTGGGGGTGCAGATTTTTCCTACAAGCAGTACTTC. Its protein is CASSYSGGADFSYKQYF.

The rearrangement joins TRBV5-1 to TRBJ2-5; 7 bases are a match to TRBD1. V gave up 4 bases and J gave up 5 bases; unmatched junction bases: 11. The CDR3 spans 15 residues. Germline CDR1 SGHRS, CDR2 YFSETQ. The CDR3 loop is CASSTGEQRMETQYF. The DNA of the CDR3 is TGCGCCAGCAGCACAGGGGAGCAGAGAATGGAGACCCAGTACTTC.

Comments on this clonotype: It may be a read error: a sequence one base away is much more abundant. V is TRBV28 and J is TRBJ1-4, with TRBD1 as a possible D gene (6 bases). From germline, CDR1 is MDHEN and CDR2 SYDVKM. There are 13 residues in the CDR3. The CDR3 nucleotides are TGTGCCAGCAGTGGACAGTTAAATGGAAAACTGTTTTTT. Its translation is CASSGQLNGKLFF.

This clonotype was picked up a small number of times. V usage is TRBV29-1 and J usage is TRBJ1-2, with 9 positions matching TRBD1. In germline, CDR1 is SQVTM, CDR2 ANQGSEA. V lost 7 bases and J lost 9; bases outside the gene matches: 6. This CDR3 is built from 11 residues. The CDR3 region is CSAGTGTRYTF. In DNA, the CDR3 is TGCAGCGCCGGGACAGGGACCCGCTACACCTTC. Full variable domain (rest looked up from reference TRBV29-1 and TRBJ1-2): SAVISQKPSRDICQRGTSLTIQCQVDSQVTMMFWYRQQPGQSLTLIATANQGSEATYESGFVIDKFPISRPNLTFSTLTVSNMSPEDSSIYLCSAGTGTRYTFGSGTRLTVV.

This clonotype has at least ten counts. V is TRBV12-3 or TRBV12-4 and J is TRBJ2-3, with 10 bases aligning to TRBD2. The CDR3 contains 15 residues. J gave up 2 bases and V 6 bases, and 5 bases lay outside the gene matches. This CDR3 is CASSPTSGVTDTQYF. The DNA of the CDR3 is TGTGCCAGCAGCCCCACTAGCGGGGTCACAGATACGCAGTATTTT.

This clonotype was counted at least ten times. The CDR3 DNA follows: TGTGCCAGCAGTTTAAGGCAGGGCTCTCAATACGAGCAGTACTTC. Its translation is CASSLRQGSQYEQYF. The V and J genes are TRBV12-3 or TRBV12-4 and TRBJ2-7, with a possible D match to TRBD1 (5 bases). The CDR3 has 15 residues. V lost 2 bases, J lost 4 bases, and 15 bases lay in between.

The V gene is TRBV3-1, the J gene TRBJ2-2; D is undetermined. With 6 bases removed from V and 7 bases from J, the gap between germline ends came to 21 bases. The CDR3 is made up of 16 amino acids. In germline, CDR1 is LGHDT, CDR2 YNNKEL (reference sequence). CDR3 protein: CASRASVRDRDGELFF. The CDR3 coding sequence is TGTGCCAGCAGGGCCTCAGTGAGAGATCGTGACGGGGAGCTGTTTTTT.

This clonotype has only a few counts. It may be a read error: a sequence one base away is much more abundant. This chain joins TRBV12-3 or TRBV12-4 and TRBJ1-1; D is unresolved. The CDR3 totals 14 residues. The CDR3 region is CASRPVRANAEAFF. CDR3 nucleotides: TGTGCCAGCAGACCCGTCCGAGCGAACGCTGAAGCTTTCTTT.

This clonotype was picked up a small number of times. V and J are TRBV5-8 and TRBJ2-7; D ambiguous. V lost 1 base and J 4 bases, leaving 24 bases between the germline ends. The CDR3 totals 18 residues. CDR1 and CDR2 from the germline V gene are SGHTS and YDEGEE. This chain's CDR3 is CASSLMVGISTSWYEQYF. CDR3 in DNA: TGTGCCAGCAGCTTGATGGTGGGGATATCGACATCTTGGTACGAGCAGTACTTC.

The V gene is TRBV7-9, the J gene TRBJ1-2; weak D call: TRBD1 (6 bases). Germline V gene lookup returns CDR1 SEHNR and CDR2 FQNEAQ (reference sequence). CDR3 length: 14 residues. V dropped 7 bases and J dropped 2 bases, with 14 bases sitting between them. CDR3 in amino acids: CASTLGQGNYGYTF. The CDR3 DNA reads TGTGCCAGCACCTTGGGTCAGGGGAACTATGGCTACACCTTC.

Of note for this clonotype: This could be a read error, since a much larger clone is one nucleotide away. The gene calls are TRBV11-1 and TRBJ2-7; 8 bases agree with TRBD1. The CDR3 consists of 15 residues. Per the germline V gene, CDR1 is SGHAT and CDR2 is FQDESV (reference sequence). The CDR3 reads CASSLTQTGDDEQCF. In nucleotides, the CDR3 is TGTGCCAGCAGCTTAACGCAGACAGGGGACGACGAGCAGTGCTTC.

The chain has TRBV5-1 and TRBJ1-1; the match to TRBD1 covers 7 bases. J gave up 8 bases and V 0 bases, and 4 bases lay outside the gene matches. CDR3 length: 13 amino acids. CDR1 SGHRS and CDR2 YFSETQ come from the germline V gene. The CDR3 region has the DNA TGCGCCAGCAGCTTGGGGAGGGGGCTCGAAGCTTTCTTT. Encoded protein: CASSLGRGLEAFF.

The V call is TRBV30, the J call TRBJ2-1, with 10 bases fitting TRBD2. From germline, CDR1 is GTSNPN and CDR2 SVGIG (reference sequence). This CDR3 has 15 residues. The V segment lost 8 bases and the J segment 3 bases; nucleotides outside the gene matches: 10. As DNA, the CDR3 is TGTGCCCAAGAAAGCGGGAGGGCCTTCTACAATGAGCAGTTCTTC. Encoded protein: CAQESGRAFYNEQFF.